Following are 3 T cell receptor beta chains from one sample sequenced in a study of PD-1 blockade in classical Hodgkin lymphoma. Generated by immunoSEQ multiplex PCR, the TCRdb table keeps only in-frame clones and is missing some. Of about 7,100 clones listed, about 80% are singletons. No patient escaped relapse after autologous stem cell transplantation, and brentuximab vedotin exposure varied. Thawed PBMCs were the source of CD4+ T cells, purified by magnetic negative selection. Source: CD4+ T cells from blood, taken at baseline. The receptors derive from a human donor with classical Hodgkin lymphoma.

The chain is built from TRBV18 and TRBJ2-3; the D is unclear. Germline CDR1 reads KGHSH; CDR2 reads LQKENI. This CDR3 spans 15 amino acids. The germline V and J ends were trimmed by 4 bases and 2 bases, with 13 bases remaining between them. The CDR3: CASSRNGDPTDTQYF. For the CDR3, the DNA is TGTGCCAGCTCACGCAATGGCGATCCCACAGATACGCAGTATTTT.

CDR3: CASSLAGGDEQYV. CDR3 coding DNA: TGTGCCAGCTCGCTAGCGGGGGGAGACGAGCAGTACGTC. This chain uses TRBV6-1 with TRBJ2-7; 11 bases fit TRBD2. CDR1 and CDR2 from the germline V gene are MNHNS and SASEGT. V lost 8 bases and J lost 5; bases outside the gene matches: 5. The CDR3 runs to 13 residues.

V is TRBV5-1 and J is TRBJ2-5; D might be TRBD2 (6 bases). Trimming removed 7 bases at V and 3 bases at J, with 13 bases between. CDR1 is SGHRS and CDR2 is YFSETQ in the germline V gene. The CDR3 has 13 amino acids. CDR3 residues: CASARGIEETQYF. CDR3 DNA sequence: TGCGCCAGCGCCCGGGGGATCGAAGAGACCCAGTACTTC.